Below, 7 T cell receptor beta chains from the same sample are listed, as sequenced in a study of blood T cell repertoires in COVID-19. The repertoire was sequenced with immunoSEQ multiplex PCR; TCRdb's copy has only in-frame clones and lacks some. The data hold some 110,000 clones, with about four fifths observed a single time. The sample consisted of peripheral blood. These receptors all stem from a woman of 80 years or more with acute or convalescent COVID-19.

This clone was observed many times. The V and J genes are TRBV7-2 and TRBJ2-2; 10 positions match TRBD2. This CDR3 spans 14 amino acids. Trimming removed 10 bases from V and 5 bases from J; junction bases left unmatched: 7. The germline CDR1 and CDR2 sequences are SGHTA and FQGNSA. CDR3 coding DNA: TGTGCCACGCGACTAGCGGGCGGTACCGGGGAGCTGTTTTTT. Translated: CATRLAGGTGELFF.

The genes are TRBV7-2 and TRBJ2-7; no clear D gene. With 2 bases removed from V and 3 bases from J, the gap between germline ends came to 5 bases. Germline V lookup: CDR1 SGHTA, CDR2 FQGNSA. The CDR3 is 12 residues long. DNA for the CDR3: TGTGCCAGCAGCTTAACCAGCTACGAGCAGTACGTC. Amino acids: CASSLTSYEQYV.

The chain couples TRBV10-3 to TRBJ2-1; 12 bases align to TRBD2. Per the germline V gene, CDR1 is ENHRY and CDR2 is SYGVKD. Trimming took 6 bases from V and 7 from J; bases not matched to a gene: 4. CDR3 length: 14 amino acids. The CDR3 protein is CAISSLAGGNEQFF. CDR3 bases: TGTGCCATCAGCTCGCTAGCGGGAGGGAATGAGCAGTTCTTC.

The rearrangement joins TRBV10-2 to TRBJ2-3; D is possibly TRBD2 (5 bases). CDR1 and CDR2 (germline): WSHSY, SAAADI. The V end lost 2 bases, the J end lost 4 bases, and 7 bases lay between the germline ends. CDR3 size: 13 residues. The CDR3 sequence is CASSELGADTQYF. In DNA, the CDR3 is TGCGCCAGCAGTGAGCTCGGGGCAGATACGCAGTATTTT.

The CDR3 region is CATSGLGQGGTDTQYF. CDR3 nucleotide sequence: TGTGCCACCAGTGGCCTCGGACAGGGCGGAACAGATACGCAGTATTTT. The V and J genes are TRBV24-1 and TRBJ2-3; 8 nucleotides align to TRBD1. The CDR3 runs 16 residues. Losses at the gene ends were 5 bases for V and 3 bases for J; bases not matched to a gene: 9. The germline V gene has CDR1 KGHDR and CDR2 SFDVKD.

This chain connects TRBV19 to TRBJ1-5, with no clear D. The CDR3 is 16 residues long. V was clipped by 3 bases and J by 5 bases, with 17 bases between them. Germline assignment: CDR1 LNHDA and CDR2 SQIVND (reference sequence). The CDR3 here is CASSILGRSGYQPQHF. In DNA, the CDR3 is TGTGCCAGTAGTATTCTCGGAAGATCGGGATATCAGCCCCAGCATTTT.

A single count supports this clone. The chain is built from TRBV7-2 and TRBJ2-1, with 8 bases fitting TRBD2. V gave up 1 base and J gave up 4 bases; unmatched junction bases: 3. CDR1 is SGHTA and CDR2 is FQGNSA in the germline V gene. This CDR3 contains 15 residues. CDR3 in amino acids: CASSLVTGGYNEQFF. Here the CDR3 DNA reads TGTGCCAGCAGCTTAGTTACGGGGGGGTACAATGAGCAGTTCTTC.